A single sample is the source of the 21 T cell receptor beta chains below, sequenced in a study of spatial heterogeneity in lung cancer. Antigens of these TCRs are unknown. Time point here: sample taken at primary tumor resection. Study findings and constraints: Tumor mutation count correlated with how many alpha and beta TCRs expanded intratumorally.

Each CDR3 protein gets one entry after TCRdb re-called the 5' RACE reads with MiXCR. Of about 22,000 distinct CDR3 sequences listed, approximately 2.8% are singletons. This material consisted of lung tumor tissue, taken at surgery. The receptor set was obtained from a male donor with early-stage non-small cell lung cancer.

The sample holds many counts of this clonotype. This sequence joins TRBV7-2 and TRBJ2-3; a weak D match, TRBD2 (7 bases). The germline CDR1 and CDR2 sequences are SGHTA and FQGNSA. The CDR3 is made up of 16 amino acids. The ends were cut back, 5 bases at V and 2 bases at J, with 17 bases in the middle. CDR3 protein: CASSPLGGGLTDTQYF. The CDR3 coding sequence is TGTGCCAGCAGCCCCCTAGGGGGGGGACTCACAGATACGCAGTATTTT.

This clonotype occurred many times. The chain links TRBV7-3 to TRBJ2-1, with 9 bases that match TRBD2. This CDR3 is 16 amino acids long. The J segment lost 5 bases and the V segment lost 5 bases, leaving 10 bases of the junction unmatched. Per germline, CDR1 SGHTA and CDR2 FQGTGA. The CDR3 reads CASSLIAGVGHNEQFF. The CDR3 DNA is TGTGCCAGCAGCCTCATAGCGGGAGTAGGGCACAATGAGCAGTTCTTC.

This clonotype has a count of ten or more. The genes are TRBV20-1 and TRBJ1-4, with TRBD1 as a possible D gene (6 bases). Per germline, CDR1 DFQATT and CDR2 SNEGSKA (reference sequence). Deletions cut 1 base from V and 5 bases from J, with 11 bases between. The CDR3 spans 14 residues. CDR3 residues: CSARVWTENEKLFF. The CDR3 DNA reads TGCAGTGCTAGAGTGTGGACAGAGAATGAAAAACTGTTTTTT.

This clonotype was observed many times. The chain recombines TRBV5-1 with TRBJ2-1, with no clear D. Looked up from germline, CDR1 is SGHRS and CDR2 is YFSETQ. Trimming left V 2 bases short and J 0 bases short, with 15 bases between. The CDR3 is made up of 17 amino acids. The CDR3 region is CASSLYSPPSSYNEQFF. DNA for the CDR3: TGCGCCAGCAGCTTATATTCACCCCCGAGCTCCTACAATGAGCAGTTCTTC.

In this sample, this clonotype turned up many times. The chain carries TRBV6-1 and TRBJ2-5; D gene unclear. The length of the CDR3 is 13 residues. Trimming shortened V by 2 bases and J by 4 bases, and 8 bases separated the two germline ends. CDR1 and CDR2 (germline): MNHNS, SASEGT. CDR3 DNA: TGTGCCAGCAGTGAATTCGCGGCAGAGACCCAGTACTTC. Translating it yields CASSEFAAETQYF.

This clonotype appeared many times. V usage is TRBV19 and J usage is TRBJ2-3; 8 nucleotides match TRBD1. The CDR3 loop spans 15 amino acids. Germline loops: CDR1 LNHDA, CDR2 SQIVND (reference sequence). V dropped 5 bases and J dropped 0; count of bases not matched to a gene: 4. In nucleotides, the CDR3 is TGTGCCAGTAGTGTGGGACAGGCCAGCACAGATACGCAGTATTTT. Amino acid sequence: CASSVGQASTDTQYF.

This sequence joins TRBV19 and TRBJ1-2, with TRBD1 matching 11 bases. The germline gives CDR1 LNHDA, CDR2 SQIVND (reference sequence). The V and J ends lost 10 bases and 3 bases, in that order; junction bases with no gene match: 10. The CDR3 is made up of 15 amino acids. The CDR3 reads CATLGWDRGDYGYTF. The CDR3, as DNA: TGTGCCACCCTGGGATGGGACAGGGGGGACTATGGCTACACCTTC.

This clonotype was picked up many times. V is TRBV27 and J is TRBJ1-4; TRBD1 matches at 8 bases. Germline trimming cut 6 bases from V and 5 bases from J; bases unmatched to any gene: 5. The CDR3 has 14 amino acids. The V gene's germline CDR1 is MNHEY and CDR2 SMNVEV (reference sequence). CDR3 in amino acids: CASSPGQENEKLFF. DNA for the CDR3: TGTGCCAGCAGCCCGGGACAGGAGAATGAAAAACTGTTTTTT.

At least ten counts were recorded for this clonotype. The V call is TRBV27, the J call TRBJ1-4; D possibly corresponds to TRBD1 (5 bases). V was pared by 2 bases and J by 4 bases, with 11 bases between. CDR1 is MNHEY and CDR2 is SMNVEV in the germline V gene (reference sequence). The CDR3 covers 15 residues. The CDR3 reads CASSLVGTDNEKLFF. CDR3 DNA sequence: TGTGCCAGCAGTTTAGTGGGGACGGATAATGAAAAACTGTTTTTT.

This clonotype appeared many times. V gene TRBV6-6 combines with J gene TRBJ2-1; D is unresolved. Germline loops: CDR1 MNHNY, CDR2 SVGAGI (reference sequence). This CDR3 has 14 amino acids. Trimming shortened V by 0 bases and J by 10 bases, and 13 bases separated the two germline ends. The CDR3 bases are TGTGCCAGCAGTTACTCTTTAGACTCCGGGGAGCAGTTCTTC. Protein: CASSYSLDSGEQFF.

This clonotype was recorded many times. The chain is built from TRBV5-1 and TRBJ2-7; D unresolved. Trimming stripped 0 bases from V and 1 base from J, with 8 bases between. The CDR3 has 14 amino acids. Germline lookup yields CDR1 SGHRS and CDR2 YFSETQ. The CDR3 coding sequence is TGCGCCAGCAGCTTGGAAGACGGATCCTACGAGCAGTACTTC. It translates to CASSLEDGSYEQYF.

In this sample, this clonotype turned up many times. CDR3 region: CASSQGQLTEAFF. Here the CDR3 DNA reads TGTGCCAGCAGCCAGGGACAGCTCACTGAAGCTTTCTTT. The rearrangement links TRBV5-6 to TRBJ1-1; 7 bases are shared with TRBD1. CDR1 and CDR2 (germline): SGHDT, YYEEEE. The CDR3 has 13 amino acids. The J segment lost 4 bases and the V segment lost 4 bases, leaving 4 bases of the junction unmatched. Using reference TRBV5-6 and TRBJ1-1 for the parts outside the CDR3, the full variable domain is DAGVTQSPTHLIKTRGQQVTLRCSPKSGHDTVSWYQQALGQGPQFIFQYYEEEERQRGNFPDRFSGHQFPNYSSELNVNALLLGDSALYLCASSQGQLTEAFFGQGTRLTVV.

This clonotype was counted many times. The J gene is TRBJ1-5, the V gene TRBV10-3; D call uncertain. V gave up 5 bases and J gave up 0 bases, with 5 bases separating them. There are 13 residues in the CDR3. CDR1 is ENHRY, CDR2 SYGVKD, per germline. DNA for the CDR3: TGTGCCATCAGTATCGATAGCAATCAGCCCCAGCATTTT. It codes for CAISIDSNQPQHF.

This clonotype was detected ten times or more. J is TRBJ1-1 and V is TRBV20-1; 7 nucleotides agree with TRBD1. Germline-derived CDR1 and CDR2 are DFQATT and SNEGSKA (reference sequence). V dropped 3 bases and J dropped 5; count of bases not matched to a gene: 6. The CDR3 covers 13 residues. The CDR3 DNA sequence: TGCAGTGCTAGCAGGGGGGCACAAACTGAAGCTTTCTTT. It specifies CSASRGAQTEAFF.

This clonotype was counted ten times or more. J is TRBJ2-1 and V is TRBV7-2; 9 bases line up with TRBD2. The CDR3 is made up of 16 amino acids. Trimming cost V 1 base and J 6 bases; bases outside gene matches: 7. CDR1 is SGHTA, CDR2 FQGNSA, per germline. DNA of the CDR3: TGTGCCAGCAGCTTAGAACTAGCGGGTGGGGCCAATGAGCAGTTCTTC. It is translated as CASSLELAGGANEQFF. The full variable domain, with the rest looked up from reference TRBV7-2 and TRBJ2-1, is GAGVSQSPSNKVTEKGKDVELRCDPISGHTALYWYRQSLGQGLEFLIYFQGNSAPDKSGLPSDRFSAERTGGSVSTLTIQRTQQEDSAVYLCASSLELAGGANEQFFGPGTRLTVL.

In this sample, this clonotype turned up many times. In DNA, the CDR3 is TGTGCCAGCAGTCCGAGCGGGAGTAGGTACAATGAGCAGTTCTTC. It is translated as CASSPSGSRYNEQFF. The chain combines TRBV6-5 with TRBJ2-1, with 8 bases identical to TRBD2. This CDR3 region has 15 residues. V was pared by 5 bases and J by 4 bases, with 7 bases of the junction left unmatched. Per the germline V gene, CDR1 is MNHEY and CDR2 is SVGAGI.

Many counts were recorded for this clonotype. The genes are TRBV6-2 or TRBV6-3 and TRBJ2-1, with 9 bases identical to TRBD1. Unmatched junction bases numbered 2, after V lost 0 bases and J lost 14 bases. This CDR3 spans 12 amino acids. Germline V CDR1 and CDR2: MNHEY, SVGEGT. The CDR3 DNA reads as TGTGCCAGCAGTTACTCGAGGGACAGGGAGTTCTTC. As protein: CASSYSRDREFF.

This clonotype came up many times. The chain joins TRBV29-1 to TRBJ1-1, with D unresolved. The CDR3 runs 14 residues. V gave up 4 bases and J gave up 1 base, with 13 bases separating them. CDR1 is SQVTM, CDR2 ANQGSEA, per germline. The CDR3 here is CSVATATANTEAFF. The DNA of the CDR3 is TGCAGCGTTGCGACGGCAACAGCGAACACTGAAGCTTTCTTT.

In this sample, this clonotype turned up many times. CDR3 bases: TGTGCCAGCAGCTTACCGGGACTAGCGAACACCGGGGAGCTGTTTTTT. Amino acids: CASSLPGLANTGELFF. The chain has TRBV5-4 and TRBJ2-2, with 8 bases identical to TRBD2. There are 16 residues in the CDR3. V lost 2 bases and J lost 0; bases outside the gene matches: 3. Looked up from germline, CDR1 is SGHNT and CDR2 is YYREEE (reference sequence). Full variable domain (rest looked up from reference TRBV5-4 and TRBJ2-2): ETGVTQSPTHLIKTRGQQVTLRCSSQSGHNTVSWYQQALGQGPQFIFQYYREEENGRGNFPPRFSGLQFPNYSSELNVNALELDDSALYLCASSLPGLANTGELFFGEGSRLTVL.

The sample holds many counts of this clonotype. The CDR3 reads CASGGSDSVFLYGYTF. The CDR3, as DNA: TGTGCCAGCGGGGGATCGGACAGCGTTTTTCTCTATGGCTACACCTTC. V usage is TRBV7-8 and J usage is TRBJ1-2, with D perhaps matching TRBD1 (6 bases). V was clipped by 8 bases and J by 4 bases, with 23 bases between them. CDR1 SGHVS and CDR2 FQNEAQ come from the germline V gene. There are 16 residues in the CDR3.

This clonotype was observed many times. The V gene is TRBV7-3, the J gene TRBJ2-1; D not certain. The CDR3 extends over 16 amino acids. The germline V gene has CDR1 SGHTA and CDR2 FQGTGA. The V and J ends lost 5 bases and 2 bases respectively, with 16 bases between them. CDR3 in amino acids: CASSSFRSGPYNEQFF. The CDR3 nucleotides are TGTGCCAGCAGCAGTTTCCGGAGTGGACCCTACAATGAGCAGTTCTTC.